The 3 T cell receptor beta chains in this list originate from one sample, sequenced in a study of identical twins (dated by TCRdb to the mid-2010s). Preparation of the library involved 5' RACE. The reads were generated on an Illumina HiSeq 2000. TCRdb trimmed public reads at Q25 via fastp, called clones via MiXCR and kept in-frame beta chains. Every CDR3 protein is listed once, alongside the most common genes and DNA of its rows. Recorded for this sample are roughly 710,000 distinct CDR3 sequences; roughly 6% of them occurred a single time. The ten largest clones add up to about 1.8% of the sample. Sequencing was carried out using naive T cells sorted from blood. The intended sense of this specimen's cell subset or site label: cells isolated with a human naive T-cell isolation kit. These receptors all come from a man younger than 35 in good health.

This clonotype was counted between two and nine times. The chain carries TRBV5-5 and TRBJ2-1, with D hard to call. The germline CDR1 and CDR2 sequences are SGHKS and YYEKEE (reference sequence). V lost 2 bases and J 7 bases, leaving 19 bases between the germline ends. The CDR3 consists of 16 residues. This chain's CDR3 is CASSFRAAFGSNEQFF. In DNA form, the CDR3 reads TGTGCCAGCAGCTTCCGGGCCGCCTTCGGTTCAAATGAGCAGTTCTTC.

The table lists this clonotype with many counts. The J gene is TRBJ2-3, the V gene TRBV12-3 or TRBV12-4; no clear D. This CDR3 has 15 residues. Trimming cost V 3 bases and J 3 bases, with 13 bases left between them. Here the CDR3 reads CASSFAGSLTDTQYF. CDR3 in DNA: TGTGCCAGCAGTTTTGCAGGATCCCTTACAGATACGCAGTATTTT.

This clonotype was counted at least ten times. CDR3 region: CASSTRASGRSYEQYF. In nucleotides, the CDR3 is TGTGCCAGCAGTACTAGGGCTAGCGGGAGGAGCTACGAGCAGTACTTC. The V and J genes are TRBV6-5 and TRBJ2-7; 11 bases agree with TRBD2. The CDR3 consists of 16 residues. J lost 3 bases, V lost 5 bases, and 9 bases had no gene match. Germline V gene data show CDR1 as MNHEY and CDR2 as SVGAGI.